Presented here are 9 T cell receptor beta chains from one specimen sequenced in a study of early stage breast cancer tumors (dated by TCRdb to about 2017). Receptor libraries were prepared by the immunoSEQ multiplex PCR assay. TCRdb mirrors the immuneACCESS table, restricted to in-frame sequences. Some clones are absent from its copies; in checked studies, under half trace to an unresolved V gene, and the reason for the others is unknown. This sample lists tens of thousands of clones; about 73% were detected once. 7.2% of the sample lies in the top ten. The specimen was blood. Source of these receptors: a person aged 45-65 years with breast cancer.

This clone was detected once. The chain has TRBV6-5 and TRBJ1-1; tentatively, D is TRBD1 (5 bases). The length of the CDR3 is 14 residues. The germline V gene has CDR1 MNHEY and CDR2 SVGAGI. V was cut by 1 base and J by 4 bases, with 10 bases left in between. DNA of the CDR3: TGTGCCAGCAGTTACTTACGACAGCCCACTGAAGCTTTCTTT. This gives the protein CASSYLRQPTEAFF.

This sequence joins TRBV30 and TRBJ2-5; no clear D. Germline loops: CDR1 GTSNPN, CDR2 SVGIG (reference sequence). The CDR3 is 14 residues long. V was pared by 0 bases and J by 1 base, with 9 bases between. CDR3 region: CAWSVPGLQETQYF. The CDR3 nucleotides are TGTGCCTGGAGTGTACCAGGTCTCCAAGAGACCCAGTACTTC.

This chain links TRBV6-6 with TRBJ1-2, with 9 bases that match TRBD1. CDR1 is MNHNY, CDR2 SVGAGI, per germline (reference sequence). Trimming removed 4 bases from V and 6 bases from J; junction bases left unmatched: 9. The CDR3 runs 15 residues. CDR3 bases: TGTGCCAGCAGTTCGTCCGGACAGGGGCCCCATGGCTACACCTTC. Translating gives CASSSSGQGPHGYTF.

The V and J genes are TRBV5-1 and TRBJ2-5; TRBD1 matches 9 bases. The CDR3 sequence is 15 residues long. The V gene end was trimmed by 2 bases and the J gene end by 4 bases; junction bases not matched to a gene: 6. CDR1 SGHRS and CDR2 YFSETQ come from the germline V gene. This CDR3 reads CASSLNRGLGETQYF. As DNA, the CDR3 is TGCGCCAGCAGCTTAAACAGGGGGCTGGGAGAGACCCAGTACTTC.

This clone is medium-sized within its sample. The rearrangement joins TRBV21-1 to TRBJ2-2; the table assigns TRBD1, which was not confirmed against the DNA. TRBV21-1 is deemed a pseudogene. The CDR3 length is 12 residues. The CDR3: CASSKATGWLFF. CDR3 DNA sequence: TGTGCCAGCAGCAAAGCTACAGGTTGGCTGTTTTTT.

The chain links TRBV5-1 to TRBJ2-2, with 7 bases fitting TRBD2. V lost 0 bases, J lost 0 bases, and 5 bases stayed unmatched. CDR3 length equals 17 residues. Germline CDR1 is SGHRS and CDR2 is YFSETQ. In nucleotides, the CDR3 is TGCGCCAGCAGCTTGGCTGCGGGAGTGACGAACACCGGGGAGCTGTTTTTT. Its protein product is CASSLAAGVTNTGELFF.

V usage is TRBV6-5 and J usage is TRBJ2-3; 9 positions agree with TRBD2. The CDR3 consists of 15 residues. V was pared by 4 bases and J by 6 bases, with 8 bases of the junction left unmatched. Germline assignment: CDR1 MNHEY and CDR2 SVGAGI. CDR3 loop: CASSSGRGGVDTQYF. CDR3 sequence (DNA): TGTGCCAGCAGTTCGGGGCGGGGGGGCGTTGATACGCAGTATTTT.

The V call is TRBV18, the J call TRBJ2-7, with D unresolved. The CDR3 length is 12 residues. Germline V gene lookup returns CDR1 KGHSH and CDR2 LQKENI. Between the trimmed V and J ends, which lost 3 bases and 6 bases, there was a span of 9 bases. CDR3 bases: TGTGCCAGCTCACCCGATAGGAGCGAGCAGTACGTC. This translates into CASSPDRSEQYV.

The rearrangement links TRBV5-8 to TRBJ1-2; D is unclear. CDR1 SGHTS and CDR2 YDEGEE come from the germline V gene. V dropped 1 base and J dropped 8 bases, with 9 bases sitting between them. The CDR3 has 12 residues. In nucleotides, the CDR3 is TGTGCCAGCAGCTTGTGGGCTGAGGGCTACACCTTC. It is translated as CASSLWAEGYTF.